The 15 T cell receptor beta chains listed next were all sequenced from one sample in a study of blood T cell repertoires in COVID-19. Sequenced by immunoSEQ multiplex PCR; TCRdb stores in-frame clones only, minus some. Found here are over 20,000 clones, 80% to 85% of them singletons; the top ten hold about 6.5%. The sequenced sample was peripheral blood. The receptors stem from a man aged 70-80 years with acute or convalescent COVID-19.

This sequence joins TRBV5-1 and TRBJ2-7; possible D gene TRBD2, 6 bases. In germline, CDR1 is SGHRS, CDR2 YFSETQ. The CDR3 loop spans 16 amino acids. The ends were cut back, 4 bases at V and 7 bases at J, with 24 bases in the middle. The CDR3 spells CASSTQPGLSSGEQYF. Here the CDR3 DNA reads TGCGCCAGCAGCACCCAGCCGGGACTCTCTTCGGGAGAGCAGTACTTC.

The rearrangement links TRBV20-1 to TRBJ1-1; TRBD1 agrees at 7 bases. The CDR3 has 11 amino acids. Per the germline V gene, CDR1 is DFQATT and CDR2 is SNEGSKA (reference sequence). After removal of 5 bases from V and 11 bases from J, the junction contained 8 bases not matched to a gene. The CDR3 DNA reads TGCAGTGCTTACGCAGGGGGAATGGCTTTCTTT. It specifies CSAYAGGMAFF.

The rearrangement joins TRBV16 to TRBJ1-5; 7 bases line up with TRBD1. The CDR3 extends over 15 amino acids. The J segment lost 7 bases and the V segment lost 2 bases, leaving 8 bases of the junction unmatched. Germline V lookup: CDR1 KGHSY, CDR2 FQNENV. CDR3 in DNA: TGTGCCAGCAGCCAAGTCACAGGGGACAAGCAGCCCCAGCATTTT. Its translation: CASSQVTGDKQPQHF.

The chain has TRBV5-1 and TRBJ1-4, with D possibly being TRBD1 (5 bases). Per the germline V gene, CDR1 is SGHRS and CDR2 is YFSETQ. Trimming left V 4 bases short and J 7 bases short, with 17 bases between. The length of the CDR3 is 15 residues. Written as DNA, the CDR3 is TGCGCCAGCAGCATTGATCGCGGGGGTCGTGAAAAACTGTTTTTT. Amino acid sequence: CASSIDRGGREKLFF.

This chain connects TRBV9 to TRBJ1-5; D not resolved. CDR1 and CDR2 from the germline V gene are SGDLS and YYNGEE. This CDR3 has 15 amino acids. V was pared by 4 bases and J by 6 bases, with 17 bases between. The CDR3 bases are TGTGCCAGCAGCAGAACCGGGGTCGATGGTCAGCCCCAGCATTTT. This translates into CASSRTGVDGQPQHF.

This clone turned up a few times. V usage is TRBV5-4 and J usage is TRBJ2-3; TRBD2 aligns across 9 bases. J gave up 4 bases and V 1 base, and 7 bases lay outside the gene matches. The length of the CDR3 is 16 residues. The germline gives CDR1 SGHNT, CDR2 YYREEE (reference sequence). The CDR3 sequence: CASSLPGLAGSDTQYF. In DNA, the CDR3 is TGTGCCAGCAGCTTGCCGGGACTAGCAGGCTCAGATACGCAGTATTTT.

This clone was detected once. The rearrangement uses TRBV2 and TRBJ1-1; D is undetermined. The germline V gene has CDR1 SNHLY and CDR2 FYNNEI. The V end lost 5 bases, the J end lost 0 bases, and 7 bases lay between the germline ends. This CDR3 has 13 amino acids. Written as DNA, the CDR3 is TGTGCCAGCAGTACTACCATGAACACTGAAGCTTTCTTT. This translates into CASSTTMNTEAFF.

This clone was picked up a small number of times. V is TRBV7-9 and J is TRBJ1-1, with D unresolved. Germline V lookup: CDR1 SEHNR, CDR2 FQNEAQ (reference sequence). Trimming shortened V by 6 bases and J by 0 bases, and 11 bases separated the two germline ends. This CDR3 has 14 residues. The CDR3 sequence: CASSLIAMNTEAFF. The CDR3 bases are TGTGCCAGCAGTCTCATAGCCATGAACACTGAAGCTTTCTTT.

The chain uses TRBV3-1 (or the pseudogene TRBV3-2) and TRBJ1-2; possibly TRBD1 for D (5 bases). CDR3 size: 12 residues. CDR1 LGHDT and CDR2 YNNKEL come from the germline V gene (reference sequence). V lost 3 bases and J 8 bases, leaving 10 bases between the germline ends. CDR3 sequence reads: CASSQGLEGYTF. The CDR3 nucleotides are TGTGCCAGCAGCCAGGGGCTGGAGGGCTACACCTTC.

This clone was detected a few times. This chain uses TRBV7-9 with TRBJ1-4; 7 positions match TRBD1. There are 14 residues in the CDR3. Germline loops: CDR1 SEHNR, CDR2 FQNEAQ (reference sequence). V was clipped by 5 bases and J by 4 bases; unmatched bases: 4. The CDR3 loop is CASSIGTVNEKLFF. In DNA, the CDR3 is TGTGCCAGCAGCATAGGGACAGTTAATGAAAAACTGTTTTTT.

The chain is built from TRBV5-1 and TRBJ2-1; D call uncertain. CDR1 is SGHRS, CDR2 YFSETQ, per germline. This CDR3 has 13 residues. The germline V and J ends were trimmed by 4 bases and 6 bases, with 11 bases remaining between them. This CDR3 is CASSLLDLNEQFF. Here the CDR3 DNA reads TGCGCCAGCAGCCTTCTAGATCTCAATGAGCAGTTCTTC.

The gene calls are TRBV2 and TRBJ2-3; 7 bases align to TRBD1. V shed 3 bases and J 4 bases; nucleotides not matched to a gene: 4. CDR1 SNHLY and CDR2 FYNNEI come from the germline V gene. The CDR3 sequence is 14 residues long. The CDR3 protein is CASSDRQGSDTQYF. The CDR3 DNA reads as TGTGCCAGCAGTGACCGACAGGGTTCAGATACGCAGTATTTT.

The J gene is TRBJ1-3, the V gene TRBV5-4; 8 nucleotides agree with TRBD1. Germline V gene data show CDR1 as SGHNT and CDR2 as YYREEE (reference sequence). V shed 4 bases, J shed 7 bases, and the junction held 7 bases outside the gene matches. This CDR3 region has 14 residues. CDR3 bases: TGTGCCAGCAGCCCGGACAGGGTCACGAACACCATATATTTT. This translates into CASSPDRVTNTIYF.

This chain links TRBV6-6 with TRBJ1-5; 12 positions agree with TRBD1. J lost 11 bases, V lost 7 bases, and 12 bases had no gene match. The CDR3 covers 15 residues. CDR1 is MNHNY and CDR2 is SVGAGI in the germline V gene (reference sequence). In nucleotides, the CDR3 is TGTGCCAGCACCTTAGGGACAGGGGGCGTGGGGTCCCAGCATTTT. It yields the protein CASTLGTGGVGSQHF.

In DNA, the CDR3 is TGTGCCAGCAGCGGCCCGGGACAGAGTATTAACAATGAGCAGTTCTTC. Protein product: CASSGPGQSINNEQFF. The chain employs TRBV9 and TRBJ2-1; 7 bases match TRBD1. CDR3 length: 16 amino acids. Germline V gene sequence: CDR1 SGDLS, CDR2 YYNGEE. V shed 3 bases and J 5 bases; nucleotides not matched to a gene: 11.